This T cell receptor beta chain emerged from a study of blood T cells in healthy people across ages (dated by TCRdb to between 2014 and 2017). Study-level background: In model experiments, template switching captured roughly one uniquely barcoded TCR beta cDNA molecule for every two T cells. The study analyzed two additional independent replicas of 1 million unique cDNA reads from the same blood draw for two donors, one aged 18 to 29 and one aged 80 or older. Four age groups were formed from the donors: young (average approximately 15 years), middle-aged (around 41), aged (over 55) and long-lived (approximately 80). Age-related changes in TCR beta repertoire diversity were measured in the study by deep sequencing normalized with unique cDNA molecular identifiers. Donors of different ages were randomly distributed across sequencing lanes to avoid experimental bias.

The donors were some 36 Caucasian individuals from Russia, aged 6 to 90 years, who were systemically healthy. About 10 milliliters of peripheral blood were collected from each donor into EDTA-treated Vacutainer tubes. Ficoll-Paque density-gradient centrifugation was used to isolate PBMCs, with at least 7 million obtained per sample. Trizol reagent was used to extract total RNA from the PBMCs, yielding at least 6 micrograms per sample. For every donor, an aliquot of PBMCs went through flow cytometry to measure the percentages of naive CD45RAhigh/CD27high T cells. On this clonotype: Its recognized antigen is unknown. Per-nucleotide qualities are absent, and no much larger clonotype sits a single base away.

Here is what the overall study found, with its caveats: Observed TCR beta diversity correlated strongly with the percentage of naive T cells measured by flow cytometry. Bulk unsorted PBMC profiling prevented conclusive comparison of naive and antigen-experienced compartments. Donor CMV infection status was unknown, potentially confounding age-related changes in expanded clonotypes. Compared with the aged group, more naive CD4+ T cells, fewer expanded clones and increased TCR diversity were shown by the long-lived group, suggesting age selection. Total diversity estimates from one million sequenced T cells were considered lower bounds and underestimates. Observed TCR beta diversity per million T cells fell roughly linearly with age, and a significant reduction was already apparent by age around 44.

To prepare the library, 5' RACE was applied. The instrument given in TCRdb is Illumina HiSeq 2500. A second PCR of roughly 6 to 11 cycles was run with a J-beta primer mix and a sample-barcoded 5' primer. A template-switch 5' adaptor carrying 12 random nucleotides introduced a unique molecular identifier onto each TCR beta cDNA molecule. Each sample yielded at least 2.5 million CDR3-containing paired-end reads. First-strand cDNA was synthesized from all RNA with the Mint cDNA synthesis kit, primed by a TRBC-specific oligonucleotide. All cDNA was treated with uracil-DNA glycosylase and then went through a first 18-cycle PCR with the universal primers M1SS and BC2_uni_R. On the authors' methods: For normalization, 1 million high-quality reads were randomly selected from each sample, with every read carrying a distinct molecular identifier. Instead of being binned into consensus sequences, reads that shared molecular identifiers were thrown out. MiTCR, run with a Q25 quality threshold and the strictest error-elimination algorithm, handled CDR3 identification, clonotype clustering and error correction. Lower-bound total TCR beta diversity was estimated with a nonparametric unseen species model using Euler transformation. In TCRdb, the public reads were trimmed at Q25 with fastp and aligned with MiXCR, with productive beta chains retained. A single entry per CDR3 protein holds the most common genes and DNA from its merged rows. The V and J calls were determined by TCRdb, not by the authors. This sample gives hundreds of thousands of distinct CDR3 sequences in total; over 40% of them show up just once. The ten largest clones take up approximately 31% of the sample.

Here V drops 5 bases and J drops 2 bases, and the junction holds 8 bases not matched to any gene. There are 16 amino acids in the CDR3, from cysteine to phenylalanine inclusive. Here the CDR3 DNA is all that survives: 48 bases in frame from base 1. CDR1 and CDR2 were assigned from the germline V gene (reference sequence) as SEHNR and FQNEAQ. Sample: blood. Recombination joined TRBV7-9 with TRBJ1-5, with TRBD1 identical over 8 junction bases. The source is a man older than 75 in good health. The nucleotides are TGTGCCAGCAGCAATACAGGGGGATATGGCAATCAGCCCCAGCATTTT. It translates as CASSNTGGYGNQPQHF.